A selection of T cell receptor beta chains follows, all from one sample in a study of early T cells in non-severe SARS-CoV-2 infection. MiXCR was run by TCRdb on the 5' RACE reads, yielding one entry per CDR3 protein. Here the sample spans tens of thousands of distinct CDR3 sequences, about a tenth being singletons. What was sequenced was whole blood. The receptors were sampled from an adult who was a healthcare worker with PCR-confirmed SARS-CoV-2 infection or an uninfected control (not recorded which). The CDR3 runs from the conserved cysteine through the conserved F or W. The D gene is left open where the match is weak. For some rows the clone size is stated as once, few or many, or as a class when expanded; others skip it.

length | D | size | J | V | CDR3 | DNA
14 | TRBD1 | many | TRBJ2-2 | TRBV12-3/TRBV12-4 | CASSPNRGTGELFF | TGTGCCAGCAGCCCCAACAGGGGGACCGGAGAGCTGTTTTTT
14 | NA | NA | TRBJ1-1 | TRBV5-1 | CASSLALANTEAFF | TGCGCCAGCAGCTTGGCCCTAGCGAACACTGAAGCTTTCTTT
12 | NA | many | TRBJ1-1 | TRBV12-3/TRBV12-4 | CASSLRTPEAFF | TGTGCCAGCAGTTTGAGAACCCCTGAAGCTTTCTTT
14 | TRBD1 | few | TRBJ1-1 | TRBV7-8 | CASSRDRGNTEAFF | TGTGCCAGCAGCCGAGACAGGGGTAACACTGAAGCTTTCTTT
11 | NA | few | TRBJ1-2 | TRBV5-1 | CANPNPGGYTF | TGCGCCAATCCCAACCCCGGTGGCTACACCTTC
14 | TRBD1 | many | TRBJ2-5 | TRBV7-3 | CASSSSGTEETQYF | TGTGCCAGCAGTTCTTCCGGGACAGAAGAGACCCAGTACTTC
17 | NA | few | TRBJ1-1 | TRBV6-5 | CASSYSIDPTGTTEAFF | TGTGCCAGCAGTTACTCGATAGACCCTACAGGGACCACTGAAGCTTTCTTT
14 | NA | few | TRBJ2-7 | TRBV5-1 | CASSLSGGPYEQYF | TGCGCCAGCAGCTTATCCGGGGGCCCCTACGAGCAGTACTTC
14 | TRBD2 | NA | TRBJ2-5 | TRBV7-9 | CASSLTLAGETQYF | TGTGCCAGCAGCTTAACGCTAGCGGGAGAGACCCAGTACTTC
14 | TRBD2 | NA | TRBJ2-2 | TRBV6-6 | CASRPGLRTGELFF | TGTGCCAGCAGGCCGGGACTACGCACCGGGGAGCTGTTTTTT
14 | NA | few | TRBJ2-3 | TRBV7-3 | CASRYGPSTDTQYF | TGTGCCAGCAGATATGGGCCTAGCACAGATACGCAGTATTTT
14 | NA | NA | TRBJ2-3 | TRBV5-1 | CASSLEGQGDTQYF | TGCGCCAGCAGCTTGGAGGGCCAGGGAGATACGCAGTATTTT
13 | TRBD1 | few | TRBJ2-3 | TRBV6-1 | CASRTGAADTQYF | TGTGCCAGCCGCACAGGGGCGGCAGATACGCAGTATTTT
13 | NA | many | TRBJ2-3 | TRBV2 | CASEGGPTDTQYF | TGTGCCAGTGAGGGGGGGCCGACAGATACGCAGTATTTT
11 | NA | many | TRBJ2-3 | TRBV30 | CAWSKGVTQYF | TGTGCCTGGAGCAAGGGGGTTACGCAGTATTTT
14 | NA | NA | TRBJ1-2 | TRBV6-1 | CASSGPSPIYGYTF | TGTGCCAGCAGCGGACCCTCCCCCATCTATGGCTACACCTTC
12 | NA | few | TRBJ2-7 | TRBV14 | CASSQGVTEQYF | TGTGCCAGCAGCCAAGGCGTTACCGAGCAGTACTTC